This T cell receptor beta chain originates from a study of OX40 agonist ivuxolimab in advanced cancers. Study-wide results and limits: Partial responders at 0.1-3.0 mg/kg showed near-lowest clonal expansion. Average numbers of expanded clones were greater in CD8+ T cells than in CD4+.

Systemic immunosuppression or a history of autoimmune disease excluded patients. A word on this clone: Its antigen remains unidentified.

Only in-frame clones appear in the TCRdb table, and some are missing; sequencing was by immunoSEQ multiplex PCR. The sample holds about 40,000 clones, roughly 78% seen once. Germline V CDR1 and CDR2: SGHDN, FVKESK. The CDR3 length is 14 residues. The V and J ends lost 8 bases and 3 bases, in that order; junction bases with no gene match: 9. The clonotype was recovered from an adult with an advanced solid tumor such as melanoma, head and neck, liver or kidney cancer. The chain carries TRBV14 and TRBJ2-7; 8 nucleotides match TRBD1. Source: CD4+ or CD8+ T cells sorted from blood, taken in a trial of the OX40 agonist ivuxolimab. CDR3 amino acids: CASRLGQGSYEQYF. CDR3 DNA: TGTGCCAGCCGCCTCGGACAGGGCAGCTACGAGCAGTACTTC.